Ten or more counts support the clone carrying this T cell receptor (beta chain). This specimen comes from a study of T cells in Graves' hyperthyroidism and ophthalmopathy. The study excluded patients with uncontrolled infection, other autoimmune disease, pregnancy or lactation. It was RNA transcripts that yielded the amplified TCR beta CDR3 regions. HTBI primers were employed in a first-round RT-PCR of the TCR CDR3. From the multiplex PCR reads, TCRdb called clonotypes with MiXCR, one entry per CDR3 protein. The data contain more than 500,000 distinct CDR3 sequences, around 15% of them singletons. The CDR3 is made up of 14 amino acids. J lost 6 bases, V lost 4 bases, and 6 bases had no gene match. The germline V gene has CDR1 LGHDT and CDR2 YNNKEL (reference sequence).

Sequenced: blood. This receptor was taken from a woman aged 40 to 49 with Graves' ophthalmopathy. The chain links TRBV3-1 to TRBJ1-2, with 9 nucleotides matching TRBD1. The CDR3 is CASSPWDREDGYTF. The CDR3 bases are TGTGCCAGCAGCCCATGGGACAGGGAGGATGGCTACACCTTC.